A single sample is the source of the 20 T cell receptor beta chains below, sequenced in a study of T cells in Graves' hyperthyroidism and ophthalmopathy. TCR beta CDR3 sequences were amplified from RNA transcripts. The primer set for the first-round RT-PCR of the TCR CDR3 was HTBI. TCRdb reanalysed the multiplex PCR reads using MiXCR and keeps one entry per CDR3 protein. The sample records hundreds of thousands of distinct CDR3 sequences, roughly 20% being singletons. Sequenced: blood. These receptors were collected from a young man with Graves' ophthalmopathy.

This clonotype occurred many times. CDR3 region: CASRPRTGGNTEAFF. The CDR3 DNA is TGTGCCAGCAGGCCCCGGACAGGCGGGAACACTGAAGCTTTCTTT. J is TRBJ1-1 and V is TRBV12-3 or TRBV12-4, with 7 bases lining up with TRBD1. V lost 6 bases to trimming and J lost 1 base; unmatched junction nucleotides: 8. The CDR3 has 15 amino acids.

This clonotype was seen only a few times. V is TRBV6-2 or TRBV6-3 and J is TRBJ2-5; 8 bases agree with TRBD1. Germline V gene sequence: CDR1 MNHEY, CDR2 SVGEGT. Unmatched junction bases numbered 8, after V lost 6 bases and J lost 5 bases. This CDR3 has 14 amino acids. The CDR3 nucleotides read TGTGCCAGCAGCCAGGTCCAGGGGGCTGAGACCCAGTACTTC. It is translated as CASSQVQGAETQYF.

This clonotype turned up a few times. This chain links TRBV19 with TRBJ1-1, with a tentative D call TRBD1 (5 bases). Per the germline V gene, CDR1 is LNHDA and CDR2 is SQIVND (reference sequence). V lost 3 bases to trimming and J lost 5 bases, with 16 bases between them. The CDR3 runs to 15 residues. The CDR3 DNA follows: TGTGCCAGTAGTATTAAGGGGAATTCGTATACTGAAGCTTTCTTT. Protein product: CASSIKGNSYTEAFF.

The table lists this clonotype with a few counts. The chain couples TRBV7-2 to TRBJ2-7; D could derive from TRBD1 or TRBD2 (7 bases each). Trimming removed 8 bases at V and 3 bases at J, with 17 bases between. Per the germline V gene, CDR1 is SGHTA and CDR2 is FQGNSA. This CDR3 region has 14 residues. The CDR3 spells CASPTRGGHYEQYF. For the CDR3, the DNA is TGTGCCAGCCCGACCAGGGGGGGACACTACGAGCAGTACTTC. The entire variable domain, with the rest obtained from reference TRBV7-2 and TRBJ2-7, is as follows: GAGVSQSPSNKVTEKGKDVELRCDPISGHTALYWYRQSLGQGLEFLIYFQGNSAPDKSGLPSDRFSAERTGGSVSTLTIQRTQQEDSAVYLCASPTRGGHYEQYFGPGTRLTVT.

This clonotype was picked up a small number of times. This rearrangement joins TRBV5-1 to TRBJ2-5, with D perhaps being TRBD1 or TRBD2 (6 bases each). The germline gives CDR1 SGHRS, CDR2 YFSETQ. V gave up 4 bases and J gave up 1 base, with 11 bases separating them. The CDR3 totals 14 residues. The CDR3 nucleotides are TGCGCCAGCAGCCAGGGGACTGTCCAAGAGACCCAGTACTTC. It is translated as CASSQGTVQETQYF.

This clonotype was counted many times. The chain joins TRBV3-1 to TRBJ2-3; D not certain. CDR1 is LGHDT and CDR2 is YNNKEL in the germline V gene (reference sequence). This CDR3 region has 13 residues. Trimming took 5 bases from V and 0 from J, leaving 6 bases between them. CDR3 protein: CASSYHSTDTQYF. In DNA form, the CDR3 reads TGTGCCAGCAGCTACCACAGCACAGATACGCAGTATTTT.

In regard to this clonotype: A read error is possible here, since a much larger clone lies one base away. The CDR3 does not close with the conserved phenylalanine or tryptophan, likely indicating a read error. J is TRBJ2-3 and V is TRBV7-2; no firm D call. V lost 5 bases to trimming and J lost 5 bases, with 11 bases between them. From germline, CDR1 is SGHTA and CDR2 FQGNSA. The CDR3 consists of 13 residues. CDR3 nucleotide sequence: TGTGCCAGCAGCGACACTCCCGGAGATACGCAGTATTCT. Translated, it gives CASSDTPGDTQYS.

This clonotype occurred many times. The gene calls are TRBV7-2 and TRBJ2-7, with TRBD2 matching over 11 bases. In germline, CDR1 is SGHTA, CDR2 FQGNSA. Trimming at V came to 2 bases and at J to 6 bases, leaving 3 bases not matched to a gene. There are 14 residues in the CDR3. In nucleotides, the CDR3 is TGTGCCAGCAGCTTAAGACTAGCGGGAACCGAGCAGTACTTC. Protein sequence: CASSLRLAGTEQYF. The whole variable domain, filled in from reference TRBV7-2 and TRBJ2-7, reads GAGVSQSPSNKVTEKGKDVELRCDPISGHTALYWYRQSLGQGLEFLIYFQGNSAPDKSGLPSDRFSAERTGGSVSTLTIQRTQQEDSAVYLCASSLRLAGTEQYFGPGTRLTVT.

The sample holds many counts of this clonotype. The gene calls are TRBV18 and TRBJ2-2; maybe TRBD2 (6 bases). Deletions cut 1 base from V and 7 bases from J, with 13 bases between. Germline CDR1 KGHSH, CDR2 LQKENI. CDR3 length equals 15 residues. The DNA for the CDR3 is TGTGCCAGCTCACCACAGGGCACGGGAGTCGGGGAGCTGTTTTTT. It specifies CASSPQGTGVGELFF.

This clonotype was detected many times. V and J are TRBV27 and TRBJ2-2; D gene ambiguous. Germline lookup yields CDR1 MNHEY and CDR2 SMNVEV (reference sequence). The CDR3 is 14 amino acids. Trimming shortened V by 1 base and J by 2 bases, and 5 bases separated the two germline ends. CDR3 DNA: TGTGCCAGCAGTTTATTCGGAAACACCGGGGAGCTGTTTTTT. The encoded protein is CASSLFGNTGELFF.

The V call is TRBV20-1, the J call TRBJ1-5, with a tentative D call TRBD1 (5 bases). CDR1 is DFQATT, CDR2 SNEGSKA, per germline (reference sequence). The CDR3 runs 12 residues. V lost 2 bases to trimming and J lost 7 bases, with 9 bases between them. The CDR3 protein is CSARTGGQPQHF. The DNA for the CDR3 is TGCAGTGCTAGAACAGGAGGCCAGCCCCAGCATTTT.

This clonotype was detected a few times. This sequence joins TRBV19 and TRBJ2-1; 9 nucleotides align to TRBD2. CDR3 length: 13 amino acids. Germline V lookup: CDR1 LNHDA, CDR2 SQIVND (reference sequence). V trimming: 8 bases; J trimming: 8 bases; junction bases outside the gene matches: 7. CDR3 in amino acids: CASGAGGPYEQFF. CDR3 nucleotide sequence: TGTGCCAGTGGGGCGGGAGGGCCCTATGAGCAGTTCTTC.

This clonotype was found a few times. V is TRBV6-2 or TRBV6-3 and J is TRBJ1-5; D is possibly TRBD1 (5 bases). Germline V gene lookup returns CDR1 MNHEY and CDR2 SVGEGT. This CDR3 comprises 17 residues. V lost 5 bases, J lost 0 bases, and 17 bases lay in between. The CDR3 is CASSGPTDPNSNQPQHF. The CDR3 region has the DNA TGTGCCAGCAGTGGACCGACAGACCCCAATAGCAATCAGCCCCAGCATTTT.

The chain couples TRBV10-3 to TRBJ2-7; possibly TRBD2 for D (6 bases). V was shortened by 0 bases and J by 7 bases, with 16 bases between the two germline ends. This CDR3 region has 15 residues. In germline, CDR1 is ENHRY, CDR2 SYGVKD. The DNA of the CDR3 is TGTGCCATCAGTGAGTCGATGCTACTAGCAGGTGAGCAGTACTTC. It translates to CAISESMLLAGEQYF.

Here the CDR3 reads CASSANLEGLGTDTQYF. The CDR3 nucleotides are TGTGCCAGCAGCGCCAACCTAGAGGGGTTGGGCACAGATACGCAGTATTTT. The chain links TRBV9 to TRBJ2-3; perhaps D is TRBD1 or TRBD2 (5 bases each). Germline CDR1 reads SGDLS; CDR2 reads YYNGEE. Trimming took off 3 bases at V and 1 base at J, with 18 bases between the two ends. CDR3 length: 17 amino acids.

This clonotype was observed a few times. The V gene is TRBV9, the J gene TRBJ2-2, with D possibly matching TRBD2 (6 bases). CDR3 length equals 15 residues. V was pared by 6 bases and J by 3 bases, with 15 bases between. Per the germline V gene, CDR1 is SGDLS and CDR2 is YYNGEE. The CDR3 nucleotides read TGTGCCAGCACCGACGGGACTCTTGACACCGGGGAGCTGTTTTTT. Residues: CASTDGTLDTGELFF.

V is TRBV12-3 or TRBV12-4 and J is TRBJ2-2; 7 nucleotides align to TRBD1. With 6 bases clipped from V and 6 bases from J, the junction kept 7 bases outside the gene matches. CDR3 length: 14 amino acids. Written as DNA, the CDR3 is TGTGCCAGCAGGGGGTACAGGGGCCCCGGGGAGCTGTTTTTT. Translation gives CASRGYRGPGELFF.

This clonotype has at least ten counts. The chain links TRBV6-6 to TRBJ2-2; 16 positions match TRBD2. V shed 0 bases and J 2 bases; nucleotides not matched to a gene: 9. This CDR3 spans 21 amino acids. The germline V gene has CDR1 MNHNY and CDR2 SVGAGI (reference sequence). The DNA of the CDR3 is TGTGCCAGCAGTTACTCGGGGACTAGCGGGAGGGTTATACCCAACACCGGGGAGCTGTTTTTT. Its protein product is CASSYSGTSGRVIPNTGELFF.

This clonotype was seen at least ten times. The chain couples TRBV2 to TRBJ1-2; possible D gene TRBD1, 5 bases. V shed 7 bases and J shed 3 bases, with 12 bases lying between them. Looked up from germline, CDR1 is SNHLY and CDR2 is FYNNEI. The CDR3 spans 13 residues. CDR3: CASKKDSYYGYTF. CDR3 in DNA: TGTGCCAGCAAAAAAGACAGTTACTATGGCTACACCTTC.

This clonotype showed up just a few times. This chain connects TRBV2 to TRBJ2-3; 10 bases agree with TRBD1. This CDR3 comprises 16 residues. Germline trimming cut 7 bases from V and 3 bases from J; bases unmatched to any gene: 10. Per germline, CDR1 SNHLY and CDR2 FYNNEI. This CDR3 reads CASTPLTGGRTDTQYF. The DNA of the CDR3 is TGTGCCAGCACACCCCTGACAGGGGGCAGAACAGATACGCAGTATTTT.